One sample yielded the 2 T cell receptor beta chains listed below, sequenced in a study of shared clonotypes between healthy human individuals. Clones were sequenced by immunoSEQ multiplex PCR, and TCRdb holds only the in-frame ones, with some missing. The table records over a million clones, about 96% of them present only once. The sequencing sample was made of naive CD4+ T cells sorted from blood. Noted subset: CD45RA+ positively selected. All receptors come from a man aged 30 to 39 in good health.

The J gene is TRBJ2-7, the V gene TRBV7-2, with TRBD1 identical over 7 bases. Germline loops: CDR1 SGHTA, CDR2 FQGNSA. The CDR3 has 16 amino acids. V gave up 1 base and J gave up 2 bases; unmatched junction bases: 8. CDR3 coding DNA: TGTGCCAGCAGCTTAGTTCTCAGGCAGGGGGCCTACGAGCAGTACTTC. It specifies CASSLVLRQGAYEQYF. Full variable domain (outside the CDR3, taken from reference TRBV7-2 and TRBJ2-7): GAGVSQSPSNKVTEKGKDVELRCDPISGHTALYWYRQSLGQGLEFLIYFQGNSAPDKSGLPSDRFSAERTGGSVSTLTIQRTQQEDSAVYLCASSLVLRQGAYEQYFGPGTRLTVT.

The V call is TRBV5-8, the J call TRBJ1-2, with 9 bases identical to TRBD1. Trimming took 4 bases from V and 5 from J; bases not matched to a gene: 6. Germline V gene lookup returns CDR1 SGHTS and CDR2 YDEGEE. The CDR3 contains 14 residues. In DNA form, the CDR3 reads TGTGCCAGCAGCCCCGGGACAGGGTGGTATGGCTACACCTTC. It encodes CASSPGTGWYGYTF.